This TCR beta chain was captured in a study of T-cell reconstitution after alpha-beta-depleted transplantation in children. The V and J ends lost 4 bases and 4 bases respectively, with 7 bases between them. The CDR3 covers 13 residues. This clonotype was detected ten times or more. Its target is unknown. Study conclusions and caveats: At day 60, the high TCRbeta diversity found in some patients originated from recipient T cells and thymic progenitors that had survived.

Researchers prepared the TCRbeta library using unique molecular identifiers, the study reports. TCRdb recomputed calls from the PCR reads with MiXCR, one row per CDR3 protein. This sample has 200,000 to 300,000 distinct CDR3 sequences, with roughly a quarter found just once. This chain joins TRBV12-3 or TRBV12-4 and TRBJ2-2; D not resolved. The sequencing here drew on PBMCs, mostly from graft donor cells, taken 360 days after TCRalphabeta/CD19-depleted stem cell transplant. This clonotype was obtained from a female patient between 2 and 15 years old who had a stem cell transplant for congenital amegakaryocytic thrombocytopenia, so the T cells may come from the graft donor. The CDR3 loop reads CASSSGRTGELFF. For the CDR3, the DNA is TGTGCCAGCAGTTCCGGGCGCACCGGGGAGCTGTTTTTT.